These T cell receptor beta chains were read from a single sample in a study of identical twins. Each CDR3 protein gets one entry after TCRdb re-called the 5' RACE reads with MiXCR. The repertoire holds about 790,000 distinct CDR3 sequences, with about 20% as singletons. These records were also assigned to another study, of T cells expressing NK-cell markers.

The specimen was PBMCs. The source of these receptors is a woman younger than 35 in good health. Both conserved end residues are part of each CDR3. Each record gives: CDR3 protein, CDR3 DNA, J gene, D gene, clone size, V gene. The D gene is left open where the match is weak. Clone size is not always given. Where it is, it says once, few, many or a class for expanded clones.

CDR3: CASSQTLKDFDGYTF
DNA: TGTGCCAGCAGCCAAACCCTTAAGGACTTCGATGGCTACACCTTC
J: TRBJ1-2
D: -
size: few
V: TRBV3-1

CDR3: CASSGTGDSSGGYTF
DNA: TGTGCCAGCAGCGGGACAGGGGATAGCTCGGGTGGCTACACCTTC
J: TRBJ1-2
D: TRBD1
size: few
V: TRBV5-6

CDR3: CSGGNTDTQYF
DNA: TGCAGCGGGGGGAACACAGATACGCAGTATTTT
J: TRBJ2-3
D: -
size: few
V: TRBV29-1

CDR3: CASSVRLTPSGGEQFF
DNA: TGCGCCAGCAGTGTAAGGCTTACCCCCAGTGGGGGTGAGCAGTTCTTC
J: TRBJ2-1
D: -
size: many
V: TRBV10-2

CDR3: CATSDPRTADTQYF
DNA: TGTGCCACCAGTGATCCCCGAACAGCAGATACGCAGTATTTT
J: TRBJ2-3
D: -
size: -
V: TRBV24-1

CDR3: CASSTYRDQPQHF
DNA: TGTGCCAGCAGCACTTACAGGGACCAGCCCCAGCATTTT
J: TRBJ1-5
D: -
size: -
V: TRBV11-2

CDR3: CASSPLAGSLYEQYF
DNA: TGTGCCAGCAGCCCGCTAGCGGGTTCTCTTTACGAGCAGTACTTC
J: TRBJ2-7
D: TRBD2
size: -
V: TRBV3-1

CDR3: CASSPDRGGMAYEQYF
DNA: TGTGCCAGCAGTCCGGACAGGGGTGGCATGGCCTACGAGCAGTACTTC
J: TRBJ2-7
D: TRBD1
size: -
V: TRBV6-1

CDR3: CASSVGGHTYEQYF
DNA: TGTGCCAGCAGCGTAGGGGGCCACACCTACGAGCAGTACTTC
J: TRBJ2-7
D: -
size: -
V: TRBV9

CDR3: CASSLRDSRNSPLHF
DNA: TGTGCCAGCTCACTAAGGGACAGCCGGAATTCACCCCTCCACTTT
J: TRBJ1-6
D: TRBD1
size: -
V: TRBV18

CDR3: CASSQQSGANYGYTF
DNA: TGTGCCAGCAGCCAACAGTCAGGGGCTAACTATGGCTACACCTTC
J: TRBJ1-2
D: -
size: -
V: TRBV4-2

CDR3: CSVVRNEKLFF
DNA: TGCAGCGTTGTGAGGAATGAAAAACTGTTTTTT
J: TRBJ1-4
D: -
size: many
V: TRBV29-1

CDR3: CASSRTEEAFF
DNA: TGTGCCAGCAGTCGGACAGAAGAAGCTTTCTTT
J: TRBJ1-1
D: -
size: -
V: TRBV12-3/TRBV12-4

CDR3: CASSLTGEGEKLFF
DNA: TGTGCCAGCAGCCTGACAGGGGAGGGGGAAAAACTGTTTTTT
J: TRBJ1-4
D: TRBD1
size: -
V: TRBV7-8

CDR3: CASSVESPGSYEQYF
DNA: TGTGCCAGCAGCGTAGAGTCACCCGGATCCTACGAGCAGTACTTC
J: TRBJ2-7
D: -
size: many
V: TRBV9

CDR3: CATSRDQIGEQYF
DNA: TGTGCCACCAGCAGAGATCAGATCGGCGAGCAGTACTTC
J: TRBJ2-7
D: -
size: -
V: TRBV15

CDR3: CASSPNRNTYQETQYF
DNA: TGTGCCAGCAGCCCCAACAGGAACACATACCAAGAGACCCAGTACTTC
J: TRBJ2-5
D: -
size: -
V: TRBV7-9

CDR3: CASSFRGSEQYF
DNA: TGTGCCAGCAGTTTTAGAGGGTCCGAGCAGTACTTC
J: TRBJ2-7
D: -
size: few
V: TRBV12-3/TRBV12-4

CDR3: CASGLVKQYF
DNA: TGTGCTAGTGGTTTGGTCAAGCAGTATTTT
J: TRBJ2-3
D: -
size: few
V: TRBV12-5

CDR3: CASSYSAPTGGQYF
DNA: TGTGCCAGCAGTTACTCGGCCCCCACCGGGGGGCAGTACTTC
J: TRBJ2-7
D: -
size: -
V: TRBV6-2/TRBV6-3

CDR3: CSARVGSFGNTIYF
DNA: TGCAGCGCCCGAGTAGGGTCCTTCGGAAACACCATATATTTT
J: TRBJ1-3
D: -
size: -
V: TRBV29-1

CDR3: CASNAVLGGTYGYTF
DNA: TGTGCCAGCAATGCGGTTTTAGGAGGGACTTATGGCTACACCTTC
J: TRBJ1-2
D: -
size: -
V: TRBV6-1

CDR3: CASSNQGKIADTQYF
DNA: TGTGCCAGCAGCAACCAGGGTAAAATCGCAGATACGCAGTATTTT
J: TRBJ2-3
D: -
size: -
V: TRBV9

CDR3: CSASRGTGRNEKLFF
DNA: TGCAGTGCTAGTAGGGGGACAGGACGTAATGAAAAACTGTTTTTT
J: TRBJ1-4
D: TRBD1
size: many
V: TRBV20-1